This T cell receptor (beta chain) was captured by sequencing in a study of circulating CD8 cells and anti-PD-1 response in melanoma (dated by TCRdb to about 2020). Broadly, across the study: Nivolumab was administered to patients intravenously at 3 mg/kg every 2 weeks. The melanoma cohort included around 13 patients, of whom seven received anti-PD-1 as first-line therapy and six had previously received targeted therapy or immunotherapy. Patients with complete or partial responses were classified as responders, and patients with stable or progressive disease (RECIST v1.1) were classified as non-responders. The TCR repertoire analysis covered approximately eleven melanoma patients: 7 non-responders and 4 responders. In on-treatment samples, a biotinylated anti-human IgG4 antibody was used to detect PD-1.

V is reduced by 2 bases and J by 5 bases, leaving a spacing of 10 bases between them. Inclusive of the bounding cysteine and phenylalanine, the CDR3 is 15 residues long. Here the CDR3 DNA is all that survives: 45 bases in frame from base 1. CDR1 and CDR2, looked up from the germline V gene, are MDHEN and SYDVKM. The sequencer listed for this sample is NextSeq 500. Starting from roughly 15 ng of total RNA, TCR libraries were made with the QIAseq Immune Repertoire RNA Library Kit, Human TCR Panel. Sequencing of the TCR libraries was done on an Illumina NextSeq with a Mid Output V2 kit and asymmetric 261x41 paired-end reads. Every TCR library was diluted down to 4 nM, then pooled, denatured and loaded at 0.95 to 1 pM. Concerning the study's data processing: Processing of the TCR FASTQ files took place in the QIAGEN GeneGlobe Data Analysis Center, and downstream analysis was done in R 3.5.2. Clonality was calculated as one minus the Shannon entropy normalized by the log of the number of unique productive sequences. Within each subset, Fisher exact tests at 5% FDR identified TRA or TRB clonotypes differing in abundance between baseline and M1. Differentially abundant clonotypes were grouped as emerging, expanding, contracting or non-expanding/contracting. Repertoire overlap between patients was measured with Morisita's overlap index. Clones were called with MiXCR by TCRdb after fastp trimmed the public reads at Q25, and only in-frame beta chains were retained. Merged by CDR3 protein, the rows form single entries marked with the most common genes and DNA. The authors' filters were not applied to this entry. The sample table holds about 1,000 distinct CDR3 sequences, of which 7.3% were seen once. The top ten clonotypes cover roughly a sixth of the sample.

This clonotype is categorized as medium-sized (0.01 to 0.1%). Its antigen remains undetermined. Per-base qualities were not stored, and no clone one base away is much larger. The investigation overall reported the following: Only baseline and M1 samples from a small cohort with few responders were used in the published TCR repertoire comparisons. Because material was limited, experiments were generally done without replicates. The DNEG repertoire had the highest diversity, the PD-1 and DPOS repertoires had similar and higher clonality, and the TIGIT repertoires had the lowest diversity. Repertoires were found to be largely private between subsets, with under 7.5% of TRB clonotypes shared at M1, and the highest sharing was observed between DPOS and TIGIT. Since no tumor material could be accessed, the researchers instead assessed tumor reactivity using peptide assays on expanded sorted subsets. The cohort mixed treatment-naive and previously treated patients, which the authors noted could influence results.

A BD FACSAria II cell sorter was used to sort four subsets, defined by PD-1 and/or TIGIT, from live CD3+CD8+TCRalphabeta+ cells. To characterize how relevant each subset is to anti-PD-1 therapy response, circulating CD8 T cells were sorted into four subsets based on PD-1 and TIGIT expression. Both TCR alpha and TCR beta chains were sequenced from each sorted CD8 T-cell subset. Peripheral blood was drawn before the first anti-PD-1 injection and after two and four injections. Ficoll gradient centrifugation was used to isolate PBMCs right away. Until use, PBMCs were stored frozen in liquid nitrogen in RPMI containing approximately 18% FCS and approximately 9.1% DMSO. After thawing, PBMCs were stained with a viability dye and with antibodies against CD3, CD8alpha, TCRalphabeta, PD-1 and TIGIT. The RNeasy Kit was used to extract total RNA, and all samples had a RIN greater than 7.

This chain is built from TRBV28 and TRBJ1-6, with no confident D gene call. The source is a human donor with melanoma. The input for sequencing was CD8+ T cells from PBMCs, taken at baseline or after one month of anti-PD-1 therapy (not recorded which). Here the CDR3 is given as CASSLLPQDNSPLHF. The nucleotide sequence is given as TGTGCCAGCAGTTTACTCCCACAAGATAATTCACCCCTCCACTTT.